This is a list of T cell receptor beta chains from one sample in a study of vaccination and CD4 T cells after COVID-19. Their recognized antigens are unknown. TCRdb fed the PCR reads into MiXCR, producing one record per CDR3 protein. Here the sample spans more than 15,000 distinct CDR3 sequences, roughly 47% being singletons. Sequencing input: CD4+ T cells from blood, cultured in vitro. Every receptor here comes from a human donor who had recovered from COVID-19. Both conserved end residues are part of each CDR3. Each record gives: V gene, clone size, J gene, CDR3 protein. Clone size is shown for a subset of rows, as once, few, many or a class of expanded clone.

v_gene: TRBV28; abundance: .; j_gene: TRBJ2-7; CDR3aa: CASLKASSYEQYF
v_gene: TRBV25-1; abundance: .; j_gene: TRBJ2-7; CDR3aa: CASSAVSDRGINEQYF
v_gene: TRBV5-6; abundance: few; j_gene: TRBJ1-5; CDR3aa: CASSSGTNRNSNQPQHF
v_gene: TRBV15; abundance: few; j_gene: TRBJ1-3; CDR3aa: CATSRDGVGGNTIYF
v_gene: TRBV5-6; abundance: .; j_gene: TRBJ1-3; CDR3aa: CASSLVREKAGNTIYF
v_gene: TRBV20-1; abundance: few; j_gene: TRBJ1-1; CDR3aa: CSARPTGGRGHTEAFF
v_gene: TRBV19; abundance: .; j_gene: TRBJ2-1; CDR3aa: CASSSTHRDNEQFF
v_gene: TRBV7-9; abundance: few; j_gene: TRBJ2-3; CDR3aa: CASRFTDTQYF
v_gene: TRBV28; abundance: .; j_gene: TRBJ1-5; CDR3aa: CASSTFGRDNQPQHF
v_gene: TRBV27; abundance: few; j_gene: TRBJ1-4; CDR3aa: CASSRSLGEKLFF
v_gene: TRBV2; abundance: .; j_gene: TRBJ1-2; CDR3aa: CASSVNRGYNGYTF
v_gene: TRBV7-9; abundance: .; j_gene: TRBJ1-6; CDR3aa: CASSSRDSYNSPLHF
v_gene: TRBV2; abundance: .; j_gene: TRBJ2-5; CDR3aa: CASSEGGLAGFGETQYF
v_gene: TRBV19; abundance: few; j_gene: TRBJ2-3; CDR3aa: CASSPVSSTDTQYF
v_gene: TRBV20-1; abundance: few; j_gene: TRBJ2-1; CDR3aa: CSARLAGPYNEQFF
v_gene: TRBV24-1; abundance: .; j_gene: TRBJ2-3; CDR3aa: CATSDNGISTDTQYF
v_gene: TRBV6-2/TRBV6-3; abundance: .; j_gene: TRBJ1-5; CDR3aa: CASSYWLGRNSNQPQHF
v_gene: TRBV18; abundance: once; j_gene: TRBJ2-2; CDR3aa: CASSPYTGTAGELFF
v_gene: TRBV19; abundance: .; j_gene: TRBJ1-6; CDR3aa: CASSPGAQGRSPLHF
v_gene: TRBV7-2; abundance: few; j_gene: TRBJ1-2; CDR3aa: CASSSAGDRGLRGYTF
v_gene: TRBV7-9; abundance: .; j_gene: TRBJ1-2; CDR3aa: CASSLVEGNYGYTF
v_gene: TRBV30; abundance: .; j_gene: TRBJ2-4; CDR3aa: CAWSRDSVAKNIQYF
v_gene: TRBV7-8; abundance: few; j_gene: TRBJ2-7; CDR3aa: CASTRNRAYEQYF